The 30 T cell receptor beta chains presented below share a single source sample, sequenced in a study of blood T cells in healthy people across ages. It was with a sample-barcoded 5' primer and a J-beta primer mix that a second PCR of roughly 6 to 12 cycles was run. TCRdb redid the calling of the 5' RACE reads with MiXCR, one entry per CDR3 protein. The data show around 600,000 distinct CDR3 sequences, around 50% seen once. Sequencing was carried out using blood. These receptors all stem from a man older than 75 in good health.

This clonotype has a handful of counts. The genes are TRBV27 and TRBJ2-6, with a weak D call TRBD1 (5 bases). The CDR3 consists of 16 residues. Germline V CDR1 and CDR2: MNHEY, SMNVEV (reference sequence). Trimming pared 3 bases from V and 1 base from J, leaving 10 bases between. The CDR3 reads CASSFAGPSGANVLTF. In DNA form, the CDR3 reads TGTGCCAGCAGTTTTGCAGGGCCTTCTGGGGCCAACGTCCTGACTTTC.

J is TRBJ2-1 and V is TRBV27; 10 nucleotides line up with TRBD1. This CDR3 region has 15 residues. J gave up 8 bases and V 1 base, and 5 bases lay outside the gene matches. Germline V lookup: CDR1 MNHEY, CDR2 SMNVEV (reference sequence). The CDR3 nucleotides are TGTGCCAGCAGTTTATTTGGGACAGGGGCACATGAGCAGTTCTTC. It translates to CASSLFGTGAHEQFF.

The rearrangement joins TRBV7-2 to TRBJ2-7, with 7 positions matching TRBD1. The CDR3 has 14 residues. V lost 1 base and J lost 5; bases outside the gene matches: 5. The germline CDR1 and CDR2 sequences are SGHTA and FQGNSA. The CDR3 loop reads CASSLVTGVHEQYF. The CDR3 nucleotides read TGTGCCAGCAGCTTAGTAACAGGGGTACACGAGCAGTACTTC.

The V call is TRBV7-2, the J call TRBJ2-7, with TRBD2 identical over 7 bases. Trimming at V came to 5 bases and at J to 7 bases, leaving 5 bases not matched to a gene. The CDR3 is 12 residues long. In germline, CDR1 is SGHTA, CDR2 FQGNSA. CDR3 DNA sequence: TGTGCCAGCAGCCCGGGGACTATAGAGCAGTACTTC. Its translation: CASSPGTIEQYF.

CDR3 loop: CASRGGGRSRYEQFF. The CDR3 coding sequence is TGTGCCAGCAGGGGGGGCGGGAGGAGTAGGTATGAGCAGTTCTTC. This sequence joins TRBV6-2 or TRBV6-3 and TRBJ2-1; 8 nucleotides match TRBD2. The trim removed 6 bases at V and 8 bases at J, leaving 12 bases unmatched. The germline V gene has CDR1 MNHEY and CDR2 SVGEGT. The CDR3 totals 15 residues.

Concerning this clonotype: A much larger clone lies one base from this, so it may be a read error. This chain links TRBV25-1 with TRBJ2-5; possibly TRBD2 for D (6 bases). From germline, CDR1 is MGHDK and CDR2 SYGVNS. The length of the CDR3 is 19 residues. Here the CDR3 reads CAGSDPAVAAPGSGETQYF. Here the CDR3 DNA reads TGTGCCGGCAGTGATCCCGCAGTGGCCGCCCCAGGAAGCGGGGAGACCCAGTACTTC.

Regarding this clonotype: This may be a read error, as it is one base from a much larger clone. This chain uses TRBV4-1 with TRBJ2-4; TRBD2 matches 11 bases. CDR1 and CDR2 (germline): MGHRA, YSYEKL. The trim removed 7 bases at V and 3 bases at J, leaving 8 bases unmatched. The CDR3 is 16 amino acids. The CDR3 loop is CASNHPGTSGKNIQYF. The CDR3 region has the DNA TGCGCCAGCAACCATCCCGGGACTAGCGGCAAAAACATTCAGTACTTC.

The genes are TRBV10-3 and TRBJ1-5, with D unclear. Per germline, CDR1 ENHRY and CDR2 SYGVKD. V lost 10 bases and J lost 0, with 10 bases in between. There are 13 residues in the CDR3. The CDR3 region is CATARVSNQPQHF. In DNA, the CDR3 is TGTGCCACCGCTAGAGTTAGCAATCAGCCCCAGCATTTT.

This clonotype was counted only a few times. The J gene is TRBJ2-4, the V gene TRBV6-5, with no clear D. The DNA matches TRBJ2-7 better at its end, which makes the J call doubtful. This CDR3 comprises 11 residues. The germline CDR1 and CDR2 sequences are MNHEY and SVGAGI. CDR3 DNA sequence: TGTGCCAGCAGCTCTGCCCTCGAGCAGTACTTC. Protein product: CASSSALEQYF.

This clonotype was observed a few times. This sequence joins TRBV20-1 and TRBJ2-5; TRBD2 might be the D (5 bases). Trimming removed 1 base from V and 3 bases from J, with 18 bases in between. This CDR3 comprises 16 residues. Germline CDR1 and CDR2: DFQATT and SNEGSKA (reference sequence). DNA for the CDR3: TGCAGTGCTAGAGTTCCGGGCGGGTATGGTGAAGAGACCCAGTACTTC. This encodes CSARVPGGYGEETQYF.

This clonotype was seen a few times. The rearrangement joins TRBV6-6 to TRBJ1-4; the match to TRBD1 covers 7 bases. Trimming at V came to 4 bases and at J to 2 bases, leaving 1 base not matched to a gene. Germline V CDR1 and CDR2: MNHNY, SVGAGI (reference sequence). The CDR3 runs to 14 residues. The CDR3 sequence is CASSWDSTNEKLFF. As DNA, the CDR3 is TGTGCCAGCAGTTGGGACAGTACTAATGAAAAACTGTTTTTT.

The chain uses TRBV5-1 and TRBJ2-3, with 7 bases aligning to TRBD2. The CDR3 runs 18 residues. The germline V gene has CDR1 SGHRS and CDR2 YFSETQ. With V trimmed by 0 bases and J by 1 base, 11 bases remained unmatched. The CDR3, as DNA: TGCGCCAGCAGCTTGGAGGGGAGGAGCGGGACCCGCACAGATACGCAGTATTTT. Its protein is CASSLEGRSGTRTDTQYF.

This clonotype turned up a few times. Germline is not matched at one junction end, which may reflect a read error. The chain couples TRBV3-1 to TRBJ1-1; D remains unclear. The germline V gene has CDR1 LGHDT and CDR2 YNNKEL (reference sequence). The CDR3 contains 13 residues. CDR3 protein: CATSHLDESEAFF. The CDR3 DNA follows: TGTGCCACCAGCCACCTAGACGAGAGTGAAGCTTTCTTT.

There are many counts of this clonotype. Here the CDR3 reads CSVAPGGTDTQYF. For the CDR3, the DNA is TGCAGCGTAGCCCCGGGGGGCACAGATACGCAGTATTTT. The chain recombines TRBV29-1 with TRBJ2-3; the D gene is possibly TRBD2 (6 bases). The germline V and J ends were trimmed by 6 bases and 1 base, with 11 bases remaining between them. CDR3 length: 13 amino acids. CDR1 is SQVTM, CDR2 ANQGSEA, per germline.

This clonotype was seen more than once but under ten times. J is TRBJ2-1 and V is TRBV7-9, with a weak D call TRBD2 (6 bases). CDR1 is SEHNR, CDR2 FQNEAQ, per germline (reference sequence). The CDR3 has 15 amino acids. Between the trimmed V and J ends, which lost 7 bases and 4 bases, there was a span of 17 bases. CDR3 bases: TGTGCCAGCACCCCCCGCGGAGGGATTTACAATGAGCAGTTCTTC. This translates into CASTPRGGIYNEQFF.

There are a few counts of this clonotype. The rearrangement uses TRBV20-1 and TRBJ2-3; D could derive from TRBD1 or TRBD2 (5 bases each). CDR3 length: 14 amino acids. Trimming left V 3 bases short and J 6 bases short, with 16 bases between. Germline V lookup: CDR1 DFQATT, CDR2 SNEGSKA (reference sequence). Here the CDR3 DNA reads TGCAGTGCTAGTCGCACGGGGCTAGGGGATACGCAGTATTTT. Protein sequence: CSASRTGLGDTQYF.

This clonotype was recorded only once. A read error may account for a junction end that differs from germline. The rearrangement uses TRBV6-2 or TRBV6-3 and TRBJ2-4, with 8 bases identical to TRBD1. This CDR3 has 13 residues. Looked up from germline, CDR1 is MNHEY and CDR2 is SVGEGT. The CDR3 protein is CAGRAQGVDIQYF. The CDR3, as DNA: TGTGCCGGCAGAGCACAGGGGGTAGACATTCAGTACTTC.

V is TRBV9 and J is TRBJ2-2; D gene uncertain. The ends were cut back, 3 bases at V and 6 bases at J, with 12 bases in the middle. CDR1 is SGDLS, CDR2 YYNGEE, per germline. This CDR3 contains 14 residues. The CDR3 is CASSAVVTAGELFF. CDR3 in DNA: TGTGCCAGCAGCGCCGTAGTAACCGCCGGGGAGCTGTTTTTT.

The CDR3 DNA reads TGTGCCAGCAGCAAGGACAACTACGAGCAGTACTTC. Encoded protein: CASSKDNYEQYF. This chain uses TRBV11-1 with TRBJ2-7; D may be TRBD1 (5 bases). Germline V gene data show CDR1 as SGHAT and CDR2 as FQDESV (reference sequence). The CDR3 spans 12 residues. Trimming cost V 5 bases and J 3 bases, with 8 bases left between them.

This clonotype appeared many times. This chain connects TRBV6-5 to TRBJ2-7; D gene uncertain. In germline, CDR1 is MNHEY, CDR2 SVGAGI. The V and J ends lost 5 bases and 2 bases respectively, with 13 bases between them. This CDR3 spans 14 amino acids. The CDR3 here is CASSQWDGTYEQYF. The DNA of the CDR3 is TGTGCCAGCAGTCAGTGGGATGGGACCTACGAGCAGTACTTC.

The chain carries TRBV6-5 and TRBJ2-3; D gene unclear. CDR1 MNHEY and CDR2 SVGAGI come from the germline V gene. CDR3 length: 15 amino acids. The V and J ends lost 3 bases and 0 bases respectively, with 10 bases between them. CDR3: CASSYSEVSTDTQYF. CDR3 DNA sequence: TGTGCCAGCAGTTATTCGGAAGTCAGCACAGATACGCAGTATTTT.

A few counts support this clonotype. The CDR3 DNA sequence: TGCAGCGTTGAGATCATGGGACAGGGAGCCTATGGCTACACCTTC. Its translation: CSVEIMGQGAYGYTF. The chain links TRBV29-1 to TRBJ1-2; 9 positions agree with TRBD1. Germline CDR1 SQVTM, CDR2 ANQGSEA. The CDR3 is 15 residues long. Losses at the gene ends were 3 bases for V and 4 bases for J; bases not matched to a gene: 9. Filled out from reference TRBV29-1 and TRBJ1-2, the complete variable domain reads SAVISQKPSRDICQRGTSLTIQCQVDSQVTMMFWYRQQPGQSLTLIATANQGSEATYESGFVIDKFPISRPNLTFSTLTVSNMSPEDSSIYLCSVEIMGQGAYGYTFGSGTRLTVV.

The chain recombines TRBV20-1 with TRBJ2-1, with 7 positions matching TRBD1. The CDR3 totals 14 residues. The V segment lost 5 bases and the J segment 1 base; nucleotides outside the gene matches: 5. Germline assignment: CDR1 DFQATT and CDR2 SNEGSKA (reference sequence). The CDR3 is CSAPRQGSYNEQFF. The DNA of the CDR3 is TGCAGTGCTCCGCGACAGGGTTCCTACAATGAGCAGTTCTTC.

CDR3 region: CASSQGPTYEQYF. The CDR3 DNA reads as TGCGCCAGCAGCCAAGGCCCGACCTACGAGCAGTACTTC. The V gene is TRBV4-1, the J gene TRBJ2-7; D ambiguous. The CDR3 is 13 amino acids. V was shortened by 1 base and J by 2 bases, with 6 bases between the two germline ends. Germline-derived CDR1 and CDR2 are MGHRA and YSYEKL.

This chain joins TRBV12-3 or TRBV12-4 and TRBJ2-2; D is uncertain. The CDR3 loop spans 12 amino acids. V lost 6 bases to trimming and J lost 4 bases, with 6 bases between them. The CDR3 here is CASRGFTGELFF. In nucleotides, the CDR3 is TGTGCCAGCAGGGGGTTCACCGGGGAGCTGTTTTTT.

The rearrangement joins TRBV6-5 to TRBJ2-5; D is undetermined. Looked up from germline, CDR1 is MNHEY and CDR2 is SVGAGI. Trimming took 5 bases from V and 5 from J, leaving 12 bases between them. This CDR3 is 13 amino acids long. The CDR3 region is CASSHYLDETQYF. Here the CDR3 DNA reads TGTGCCAGCAGTCACTACCTCGACGAGACCCAGTACTTC.

This clonotype was observed at least ten times. The V gene is TRBV29-1, the J gene TRBJ2-3, with 8 bases that match TRBD1. Germline values: CDR1 SQVTM, CDR2 ANQGSEA. CDR3 length: 15 amino acids. Trimming removed 6 bases from V and 0 bases from J; junction bases left unmatched: 8. The CDR3 sequence is CSVGDRRYSTDTQYF. The CDR3 region has the DNA TGCAGCGTGGGGGACAGGCGCTATAGCACAGATACGCAGTATTTT.

This clonotype showed up many times. The gene calls are TRBV6-6 and TRBJ1-5, with 8 bases identical to TRBD1. Germline CDR1 reads MNHNY; CDR2 reads SVGAGI (reference sequence). The CDR3 contains 15 residues. The trim removed 8 bases at V and 1 base at J, leaving 7 bases unmatched. This CDR3 is CASGRGLGSNQPQHF. For the CDR3, the DNA is TGTGCCAGCGGCAGGGGGCTAGGAAGCAATCAGCCCCAGCATTTT.

The chain joins TRBV6-6 to TRBJ1-6, with 9 positions matching TRBD1. V lost 2 bases, J lost 10 bases, and 6 bases stayed unmatched. The germline CDR1 and CDR2 sequences are MNHNY and SVGAGI (reference sequence). The CDR3 totals 15 residues. The CDR3 DNA sequence: TGTGCCAGCAGTTACACAGGGGGCGCAGGGTCACCCCTCCACTTT. This translates into CASSYTGGAGSPLHF.

This clonotype was seen just once. A read error may account for a junction end that differs from germline. CDR3 bases: TGTGCTAGCAGCTTAGCAGACGGGGGCAATGAGCAGTACTTC. This gives the protein CASSLADGGNEQYF. This chain connects TRBV7-7 to TRBJ2-5; D assignment may be TRBD1 or TRBD2 (6 bases each). CDR3 length: 14 amino acids. Germline assignment: CDR1 SSHAT and CDR2 FNYEAQ (reference sequence).